This TCR beta chain was retrieved from a study of early T cells in non-severe SARS-CoV-2 infection. Regarding the study as a whole: Using VDJdb, the matching emphasized anti-spike CD8 responses while missing private and CD4 specificities.

The CDR3 contains 16 residues. Germline V CDR1 and CDR2: SGHDN, FVKESK. V dropped 4 bases and J dropped 3; count of bases not matched to a gene: 6. TCRdb called the 5' RACE reads again in MiXCR, with one record for every CDR3 protein. The data hold around 67,000 distinct CDR3 sequences, with approximately 10% observed a single time. This clonotype was found many times. Its antigen remains unknown. The chain employs TRBV14 and TRBJ2-1; 10 bases fit TRBD2. This sequence originates from an adult who was a healthcare worker with PCR-confirmed SARS-CoV-2 infection or an uninfected control (not recorded which). Sequences were derived from whole blood, sampled at baseline. The CDR3 protein is CASSPKLAGFYNEQFF. CDR3 bases: TGTGCCAGCAGCCCAAAACTAGCGGGGTTCTACAATGAGCAGTTCTTC. Full variable domain (rest looked up from reference TRBV14 and TRBJ2-1): EAGVTQFPSHSVIEKGQTVTLRCDPISGHDNLYWYRRVMGKEIKFLLHFVKESKQDESGMPNNRFLAERTGGTYSTLKVQPAELEDSGVYFCASSPKLAGFYNEQFFGPGTRLTVL.